The following is a T cell receptor beta chain sequence with its context. This sample was taken from a study of T cell changes during pregnancy in multiple sclerosis. Produced via immunoSEQ multiplex PCR; TCRdb's table is partial and in-frame only. Here the sample spans tens of thousands of clones, about nine tenths being singletons. The sample consisted of CD4+ T cells from peripheral blood mononuclear cells, taken before pregnancy. The TCR comes from a female donor with multiple sclerosis, enrolled in a pregnancy study.

The CDR3 reads CASSLKPSGGARYNEQFF. The CDR3 DNA is TGTGCCAGCAGCTTAAAGCCTAGCGGGGGGGCCCGGTACAATGAGCAGTTCTTC. V is TRBV7-3 and J is TRBJ2-1; 12 positions agree with TRBD2. The CDR3 is made up of 18 amino acids. V trimming: 1 base; J trimming: 4 bases; junction bases outside the gene matches: 8. CDR1 and CDR2 from the germline V gene are SGHTA and FQGTGA.